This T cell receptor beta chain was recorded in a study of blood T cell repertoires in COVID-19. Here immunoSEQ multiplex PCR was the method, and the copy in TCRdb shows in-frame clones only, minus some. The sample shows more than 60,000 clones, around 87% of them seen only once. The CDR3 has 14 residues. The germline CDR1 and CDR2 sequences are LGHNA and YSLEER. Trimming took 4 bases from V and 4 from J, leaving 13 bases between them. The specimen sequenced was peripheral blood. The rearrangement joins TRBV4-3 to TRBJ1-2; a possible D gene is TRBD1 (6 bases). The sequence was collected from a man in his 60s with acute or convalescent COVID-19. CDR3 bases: TGCGCCAGCAGCCCAGGACAGATGGGCTATGGCTACACCTTC. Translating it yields CASSPGQMGYGYTF.